This TCR beta chain is drawn from a study of cytomegalovirus exposure and HLA in healthy donors. The PCR ran on 60 Vbeta and 13 Jbeta primers. Clones were read by immunoSEQ multiplex PCR, and TCRdb kept only the in-frame ones, dropping some. The table lists 190,000 or so clones, about 85% of them singletons. Germline CDR1 and CDR2: SGHTA and FQGNSA. The V gene lost 7 bases and the J gene lost 3 bases, with 10 bases spanning the gap. The CDR3 sequence is 13 residues long. Material: PBMCs. The chain uses TRBV7-2 and TRBJ2-1, with D uncertain. The TCR comes from a male donor in good health and CMV-seropositive. CDR3 loop: CASMRNGYNEQFF. The DNA of the CDR3 is TGTGCCAGCATGAGGAACGGCTACAATGAGCAGTTCTTC.